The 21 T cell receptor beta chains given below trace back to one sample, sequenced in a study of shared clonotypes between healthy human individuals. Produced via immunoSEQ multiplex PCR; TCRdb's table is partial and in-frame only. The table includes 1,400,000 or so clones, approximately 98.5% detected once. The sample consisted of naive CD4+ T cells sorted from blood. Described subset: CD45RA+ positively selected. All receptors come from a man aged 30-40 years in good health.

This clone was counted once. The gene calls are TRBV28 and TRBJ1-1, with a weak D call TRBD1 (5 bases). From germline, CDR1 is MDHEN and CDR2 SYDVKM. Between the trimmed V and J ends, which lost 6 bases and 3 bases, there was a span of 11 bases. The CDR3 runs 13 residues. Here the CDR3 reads CASRTDTYTEAFF. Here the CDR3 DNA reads TGTGCCAGCAGAACGGACACCTACACTGAAGCTTTCTTT.

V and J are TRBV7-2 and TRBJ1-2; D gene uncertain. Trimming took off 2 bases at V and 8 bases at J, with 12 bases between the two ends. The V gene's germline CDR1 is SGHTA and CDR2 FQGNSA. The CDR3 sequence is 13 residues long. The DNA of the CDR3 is TGTGCCAGCAGCTTACCCGTCGGTTCCGGCTACACCTTC. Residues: CASSLPVGSGYTF.

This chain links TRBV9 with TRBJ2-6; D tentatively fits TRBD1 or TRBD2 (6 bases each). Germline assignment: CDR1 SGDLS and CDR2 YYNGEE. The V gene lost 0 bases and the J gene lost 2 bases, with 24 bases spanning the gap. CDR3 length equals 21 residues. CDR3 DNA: TGTGCCAGCAGCGTAGGTTGGGGGGTGGACAGCAACCGTACTGGGGCCAACGTCCTGACTTTC. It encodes CASSVGWGVDSNRTGANVLTF.

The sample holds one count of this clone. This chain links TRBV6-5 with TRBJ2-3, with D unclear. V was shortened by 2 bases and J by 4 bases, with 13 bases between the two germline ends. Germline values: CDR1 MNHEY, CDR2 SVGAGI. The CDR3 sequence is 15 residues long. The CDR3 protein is CASSYTDGRADTQYF. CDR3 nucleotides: TGTGCCAGCAGTTACACGGACGGCCGGGCAGATACGCAGTATTTT.

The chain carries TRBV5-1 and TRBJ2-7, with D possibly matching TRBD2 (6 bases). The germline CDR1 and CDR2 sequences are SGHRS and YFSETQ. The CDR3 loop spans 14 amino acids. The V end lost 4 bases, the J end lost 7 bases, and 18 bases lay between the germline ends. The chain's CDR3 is CASSPPEGIYEQYF. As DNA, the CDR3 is TGCGCCAGCAGCCCCCCGGAGGGTATTTATGAGCAGTACTTC.

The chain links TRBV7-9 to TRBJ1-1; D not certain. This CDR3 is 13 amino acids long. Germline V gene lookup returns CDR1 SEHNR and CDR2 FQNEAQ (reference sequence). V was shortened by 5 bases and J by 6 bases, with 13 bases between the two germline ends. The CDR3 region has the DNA TGTGCCAGCAGCCCGGACGGTTGGGCTGAAGCTTTCTTT. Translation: CASSPDGWAEAFF.

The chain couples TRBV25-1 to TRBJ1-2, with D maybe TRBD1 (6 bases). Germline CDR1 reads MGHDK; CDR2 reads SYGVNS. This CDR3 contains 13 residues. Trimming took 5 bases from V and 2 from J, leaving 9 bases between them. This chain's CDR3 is CASSPQGNYGYTF. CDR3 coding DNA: TGTGCCAGCAGTCCGCAGGGGAACTATGGCTACACCTTC.

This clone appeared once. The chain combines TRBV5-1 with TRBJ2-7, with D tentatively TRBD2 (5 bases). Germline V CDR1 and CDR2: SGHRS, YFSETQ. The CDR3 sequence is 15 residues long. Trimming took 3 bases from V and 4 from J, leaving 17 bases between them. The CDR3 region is CASSSTPVGGYEQYF. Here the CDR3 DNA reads TGCGCCAGCAGCTCCACGCCGGTTGGCGGGTACGAGCAGTACTTC.

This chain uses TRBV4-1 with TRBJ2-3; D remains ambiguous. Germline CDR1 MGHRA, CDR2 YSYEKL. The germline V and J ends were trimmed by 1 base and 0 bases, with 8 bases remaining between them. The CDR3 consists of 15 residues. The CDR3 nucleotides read TGCGCCAGCAGCCAAGGGTATCTCAGCACAGATACGCAGTATTTT. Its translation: CASSQGYLSTDTQYF.

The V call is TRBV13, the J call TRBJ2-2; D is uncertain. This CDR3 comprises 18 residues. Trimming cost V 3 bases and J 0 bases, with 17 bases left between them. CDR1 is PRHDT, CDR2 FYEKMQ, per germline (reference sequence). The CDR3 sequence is CASSFGRPKNANTGELFF. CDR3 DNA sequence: TGTGCCAGCAGCTTTGGCAGGCCAAAGAACGCGAACACCGGGGAGCTGTTTTTT.

In DNA form, the CDR3 reads TGTGCCAGTAGGAAAACCGGGACAGTCAATCAGCCCCAGCATTTT. Protein: CASRKTGTVNQPQHF. The chain carries TRBV19 and TRBJ1-5; the match to TRBD1 covers 7 bases. Trimming cost V 6 bases and J 3 bases; bases outside gene matches: 8. The V gene's germline CDR1 is LNHDA and CDR2 SQIVND (reference sequence). The CDR3 spans 15 residues.

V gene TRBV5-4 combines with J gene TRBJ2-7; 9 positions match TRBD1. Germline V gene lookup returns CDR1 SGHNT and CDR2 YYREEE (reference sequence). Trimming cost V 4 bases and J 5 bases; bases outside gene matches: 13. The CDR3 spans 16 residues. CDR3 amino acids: CASSPSFRDRADEQYF. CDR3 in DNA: TGTGCCAGCAGCCCCAGCTTCCGGGACAGGGCGGACGAGCAGTACTTC.

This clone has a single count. The CDR3 here is CASSEGPSSGRQSYEQYF. In DNA form, the CDR3 reads TGCGCCAGCAGTGAGGGGCCTTCCAGCGGGAGGCAATCCTACGAGCAGTACTTC. The V call is TRBV10-2, the J call TRBJ2-7; 9 nucleotides align to TRBD2. The germline V gene has CDR1 WSHSY and CDR2 SAAADI. The CDR3 is 18 amino acids. V shed 2 bases and J 1 base; nucleotides not matched to a gene: 12.

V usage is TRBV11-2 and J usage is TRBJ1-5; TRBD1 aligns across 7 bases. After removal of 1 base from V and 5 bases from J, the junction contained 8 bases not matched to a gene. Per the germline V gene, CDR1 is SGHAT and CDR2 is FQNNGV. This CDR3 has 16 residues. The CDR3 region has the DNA TGTGCCAGCAGCTTAGCGCTGAGACAGGGCTATCAGCCCCAGCATTTT. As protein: CASSLALRQGYQPQHF.

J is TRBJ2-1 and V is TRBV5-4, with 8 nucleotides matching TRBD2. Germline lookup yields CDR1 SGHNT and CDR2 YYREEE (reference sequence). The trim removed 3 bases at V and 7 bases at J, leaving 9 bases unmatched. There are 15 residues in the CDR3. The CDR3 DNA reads TGTGCCAGCAGCTCGGGAGGGGGAGGGCCTAATGAGCAGTTCTTC. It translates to CASSSGGGGPNEQFF.

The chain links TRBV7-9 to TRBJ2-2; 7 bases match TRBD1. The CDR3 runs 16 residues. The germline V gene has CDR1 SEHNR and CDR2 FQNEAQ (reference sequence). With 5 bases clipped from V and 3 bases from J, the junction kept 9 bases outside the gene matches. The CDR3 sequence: CASSRRQGVHTGELFF. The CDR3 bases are TGTGCCAGCAGCCGCCGTCAGGGGGTGCACACCGGGGAGCTGTTTTTT.

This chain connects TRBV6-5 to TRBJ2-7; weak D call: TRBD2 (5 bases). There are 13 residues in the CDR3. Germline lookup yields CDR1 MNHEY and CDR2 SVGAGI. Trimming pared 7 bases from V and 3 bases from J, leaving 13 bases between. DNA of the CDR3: TGTGCCAGCACTAATTACCGGGGCTACGAGCAGTACTTC. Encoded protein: CASTNYRGYEQYF.

CDR3 amino acids: CASSLIRTGKETQYF. CDR3 DNA: TGTGCCAGCAGCTTAATTAGGACAGGGAAAGAGACCCAGTACTTC. The rearrangement links TRBV7-7 to TRBJ2-5; 8 positions match TRBD1. This CDR3 has 15 amino acids. Trimming at V came to 2 bases and at J to 3 bases, leaving 5 bases not matched to a gene. In germline, CDR1 is SSHAT, CDR2 FNYEAQ (reference sequence).

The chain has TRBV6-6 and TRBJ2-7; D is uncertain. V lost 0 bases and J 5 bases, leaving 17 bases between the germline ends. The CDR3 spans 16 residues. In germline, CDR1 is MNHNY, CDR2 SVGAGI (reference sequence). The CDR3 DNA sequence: TGTGCCAGCAGTTACTCGTCCCCCCGGCTAGTGGACGAGCAGTACTTC. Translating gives CASSYSSPRLVDEQYF.

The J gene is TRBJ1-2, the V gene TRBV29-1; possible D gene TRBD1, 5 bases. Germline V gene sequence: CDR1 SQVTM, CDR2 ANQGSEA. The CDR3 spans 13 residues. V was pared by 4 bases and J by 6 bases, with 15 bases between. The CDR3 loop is CSVVGGRSNGYTF. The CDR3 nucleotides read TGCAGCGTTGTGGGGGGAAGATCGAATGGCTACACCTTC.

The CDR3 nucleotides read TGTGCCAGCAGCTCTGGACTAGCGGGAGGGCTGGAGACCCAGTACTTC. Its translation is CASSSGLAGGLETQYF. V is TRBV9 and J is TRBJ2-5; 15 nucleotides agree with TRBD2. Germline assignment: CDR1 SGDLS and CDR2 YYNGEE. The CDR3 extends over 16 amino acids. J lost 5 bases, V lost 4 bases, and 6 bases had no gene match.